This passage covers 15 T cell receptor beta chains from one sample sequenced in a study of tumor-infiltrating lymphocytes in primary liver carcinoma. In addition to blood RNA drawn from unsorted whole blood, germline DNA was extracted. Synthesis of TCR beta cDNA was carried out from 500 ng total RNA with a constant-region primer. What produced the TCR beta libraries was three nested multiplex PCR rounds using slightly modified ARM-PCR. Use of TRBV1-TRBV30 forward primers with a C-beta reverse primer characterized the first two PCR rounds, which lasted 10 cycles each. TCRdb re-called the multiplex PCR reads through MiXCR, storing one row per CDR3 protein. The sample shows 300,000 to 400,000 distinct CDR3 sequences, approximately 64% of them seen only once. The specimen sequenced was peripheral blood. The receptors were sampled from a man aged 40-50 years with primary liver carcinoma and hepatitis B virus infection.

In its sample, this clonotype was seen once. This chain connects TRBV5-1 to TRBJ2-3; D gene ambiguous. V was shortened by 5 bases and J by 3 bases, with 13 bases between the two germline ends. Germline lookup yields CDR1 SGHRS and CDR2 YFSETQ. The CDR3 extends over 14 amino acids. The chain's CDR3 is CASSSRSGTDTQYF. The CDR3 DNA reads TGCGCCAGCAGTTCTAGATCTGGTACAGATACGCAGTATTTT.

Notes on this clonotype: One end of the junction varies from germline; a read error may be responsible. CDR3 bases: TGCGCCAGCAGCTTGGTGCAGACCTACGAGCAGCACTTC. It translates to CASSLVQTYEQHF. The chain uses TRBV5-1 and TRBJ2-7; no definite D call. CDR3 length: 13 amino acids. Germline-derived CDR1 and CDR2 are SGHRS and YFSETQ. The variable domain in full, completed from reference TRBV5-1 and TRBJ2-7, reads KAGVTQTPRYLIKTRGQQVTLSCSPISGHRSVSWYQQTPGQGLQFLFEYFSETQRNKGNFPGRFSGRQFSNSRSEMNVSTLELGDSALYLCASSLVQTYEQHFGPGTRLTVT.

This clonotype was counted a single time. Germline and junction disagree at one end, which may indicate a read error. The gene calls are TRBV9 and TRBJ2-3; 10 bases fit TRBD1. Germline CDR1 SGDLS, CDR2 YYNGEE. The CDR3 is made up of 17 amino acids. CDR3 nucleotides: TGTACCAGCAGCGTAAGGACAGGGGGAAGTGGCACAGATACGCAGTATTTT. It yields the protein CTSSVRTGGSGTDTQYF.

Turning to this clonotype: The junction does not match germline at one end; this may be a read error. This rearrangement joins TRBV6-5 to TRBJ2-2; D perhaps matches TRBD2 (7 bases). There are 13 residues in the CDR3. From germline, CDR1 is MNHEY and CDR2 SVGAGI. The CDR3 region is CASRGLTSGELFF. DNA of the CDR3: TGCGCCAGCAGGGGACTAACGTCCGGGGAGCTGTTTTTT.

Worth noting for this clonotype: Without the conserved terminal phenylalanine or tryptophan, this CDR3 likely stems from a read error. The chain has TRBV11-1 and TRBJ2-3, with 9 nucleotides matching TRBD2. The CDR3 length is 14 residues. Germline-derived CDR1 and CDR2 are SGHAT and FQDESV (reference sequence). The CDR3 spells CASSLAGVADTQYL. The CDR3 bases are TGTGCCAGCAGTTTAGCGGGGGTCGCAGATACGCAGTATCTT.

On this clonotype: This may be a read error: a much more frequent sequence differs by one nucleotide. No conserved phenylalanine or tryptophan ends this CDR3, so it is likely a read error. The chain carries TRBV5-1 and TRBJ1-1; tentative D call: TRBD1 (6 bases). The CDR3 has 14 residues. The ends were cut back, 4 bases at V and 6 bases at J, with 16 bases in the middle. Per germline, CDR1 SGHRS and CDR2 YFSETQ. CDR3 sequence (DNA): TGCGCCAGCAGCGTAGGGGGGCAATCGGCTGAAGCTTTCCTT. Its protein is CASSVGGQSAEAFL.

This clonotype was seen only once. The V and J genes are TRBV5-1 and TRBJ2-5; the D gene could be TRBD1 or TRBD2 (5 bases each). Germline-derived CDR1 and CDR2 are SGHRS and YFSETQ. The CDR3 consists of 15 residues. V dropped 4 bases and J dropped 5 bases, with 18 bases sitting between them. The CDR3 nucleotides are TGCGCCAGCAGCCTCCGGGACCCCGTTGGGGAGACCCAGTACTTC. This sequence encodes CASSLRDPVGETQYF. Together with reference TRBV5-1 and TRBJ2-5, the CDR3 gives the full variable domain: KAGVTQTPRYLIKTRGQQVTLSCSPISGHRSVSWYQQTPGQGLQFLFEYFSETQRNKGNFPGRFSGRQFSNSRSEMNVSTLELGDSALYLCASSLRDPVGETQYFGPGTRLLVL.

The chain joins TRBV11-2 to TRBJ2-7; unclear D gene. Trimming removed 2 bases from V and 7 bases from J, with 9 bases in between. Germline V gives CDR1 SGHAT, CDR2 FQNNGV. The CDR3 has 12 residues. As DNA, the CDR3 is TGTGCCAGCAGCTTAACCTGGGGAGAGCAGTACTTC. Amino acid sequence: CASSLTWGEQYF.

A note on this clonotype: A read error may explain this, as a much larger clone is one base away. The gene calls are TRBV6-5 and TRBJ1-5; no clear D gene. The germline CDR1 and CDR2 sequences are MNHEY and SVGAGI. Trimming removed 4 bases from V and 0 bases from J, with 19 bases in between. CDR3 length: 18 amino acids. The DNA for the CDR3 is TGTGCCAGCAGTTTGCTCGGAACGTCACTCTATAGCAATCAGCCCCAGCATTTT. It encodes CASSLLGTSLYSNQPQHF.

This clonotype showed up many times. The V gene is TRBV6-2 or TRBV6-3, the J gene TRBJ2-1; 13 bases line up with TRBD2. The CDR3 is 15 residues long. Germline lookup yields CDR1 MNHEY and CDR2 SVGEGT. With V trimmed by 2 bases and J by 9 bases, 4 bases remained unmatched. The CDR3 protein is CASSYGTSGTIEQFF. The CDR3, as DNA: TGTGCCAGCAGTTACGGGACTAGCGGGACGATTGAGCAGTTCTTC.

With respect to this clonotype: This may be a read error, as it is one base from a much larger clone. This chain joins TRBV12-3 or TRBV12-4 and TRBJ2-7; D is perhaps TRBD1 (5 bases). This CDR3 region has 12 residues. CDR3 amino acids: CSSRTTGYEQYF. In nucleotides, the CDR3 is TGTTCCAGCAGAACCACAGGATACGAGCAGTACTTC.

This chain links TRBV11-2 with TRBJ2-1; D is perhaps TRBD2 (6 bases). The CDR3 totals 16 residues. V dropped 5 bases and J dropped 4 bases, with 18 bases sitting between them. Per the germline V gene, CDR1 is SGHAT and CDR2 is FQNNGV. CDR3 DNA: TGTGCCAGCAGCCTAGGAGGGGACGTGGCATACAATGAGCAGTTCTTC. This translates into CASSLGGDVAYNEQFF.

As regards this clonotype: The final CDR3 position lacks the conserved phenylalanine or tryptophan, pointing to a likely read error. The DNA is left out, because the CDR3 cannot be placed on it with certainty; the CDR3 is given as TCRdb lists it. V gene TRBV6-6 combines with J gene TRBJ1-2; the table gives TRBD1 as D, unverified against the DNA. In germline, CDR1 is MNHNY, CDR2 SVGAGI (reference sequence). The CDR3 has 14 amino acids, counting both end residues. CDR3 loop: CASSLPMTGTVCTL.

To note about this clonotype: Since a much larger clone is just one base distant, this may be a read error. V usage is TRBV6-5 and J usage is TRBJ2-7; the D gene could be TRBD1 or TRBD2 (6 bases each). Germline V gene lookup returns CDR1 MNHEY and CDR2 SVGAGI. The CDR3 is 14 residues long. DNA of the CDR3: TGTGCCAGCAGGGGCGGGACATATACCTACGAGCACTACTTC. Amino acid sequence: CASRGGTYTYEHYF.

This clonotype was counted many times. CDR3 nucleotides: TGCAGCGTTGACGGGACGGGCTACGAGCAGTACTTC. It specifies CSVDGTGYEQYF. The chain links TRBV29-1 to TRBJ2-7; the D gene could be TRBD1 or TRBD2 (5 bases each). The ends were cut back, 3 bases at V and 3 bases at J, with 9 bases in the middle. From germline, CDR1 is SQVTM and CDR2 ANQGSEA. The length of the CDR3 is 12 residues.